The text below deals with one TCR beta chain. The antigen is undetermined. The entry originates in a study of cytomegalovirus exposure and HLA in healthy donors. This CDR3 spans 15 amino acids. Germline CDR1 and CDR2: MDHEN and SYDVKM. The V and J ends lost 7 bases and 9 bases respectively, with 19 bases between them. Study findings and constraints: Sequence variants that were highly shared formed a cluster that was likely a sequencing artifact. Trimming of TCR beta V- and J-genes showed a link, identified in a later analysis, to a missense DCLRE1C variant.

Use of 60 Vbeta and 13 Jbeta primers characterized the PCR. Profiling relied on immunoSEQ multiplex PCR, and the TCRdb table lists in-frame clones only, not all of them. Seen in this sample are 200,000 or so clones; the ten most common clones hold almost 0.75%. This TCR was sampled from a boy aged 5 to 17 in good health and CMV-seronegative. The V and J genes are TRBV28 and TRBJ1-6; possibly TRBD1 for D (5 bases). The sample consisted of PBMCs. The chain's CDR3 is CASTRPRGAGSPLHF. For the CDR3, the DNA is TGTGCCAGCACCCGTCCTAGGGGTGCCGGTTCACCCCTCCACTTT.